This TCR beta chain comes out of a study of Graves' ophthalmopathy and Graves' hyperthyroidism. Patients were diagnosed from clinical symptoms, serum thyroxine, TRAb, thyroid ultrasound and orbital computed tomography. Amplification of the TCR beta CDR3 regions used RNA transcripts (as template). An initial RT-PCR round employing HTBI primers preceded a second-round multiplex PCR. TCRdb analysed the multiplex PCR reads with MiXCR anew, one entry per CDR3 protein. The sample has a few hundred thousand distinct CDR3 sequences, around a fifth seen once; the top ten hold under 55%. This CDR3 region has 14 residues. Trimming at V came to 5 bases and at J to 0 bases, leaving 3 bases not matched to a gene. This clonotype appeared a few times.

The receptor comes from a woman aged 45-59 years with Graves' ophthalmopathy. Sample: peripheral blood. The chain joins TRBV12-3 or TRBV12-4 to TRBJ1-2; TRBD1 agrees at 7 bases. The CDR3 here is CASSTGQANYGYTF. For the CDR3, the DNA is TGTGCCAGCAGTACAGGACAGGCTAACTATGGCTACACCTTC.